The rows below give T cell receptor beta chains drawn from one sample of a study of response to subunit inactivated influenza vaccine. TCRdb re-derived calls from the RT-PCR reads in MiXCR, one entry per CDR3 protein. The repertoire holds under 500,000 distinct CDR3 sequences, with over 9.5% as singletons. The sample in question was PBMCs from blood, obtained 45 days after vaccination. The receptors come from a man over 45 who received an inactivated influenza vaccine. CDR3s include the opening cysteine and the closing phenylalanine or tryptophan. A D gene is named only where the DNA matches it firmly.

TRBV11-2	TRBJ2-1	TRBD2	CASTIPITSGRYNEQFF
TRBV12-3/TRBV12-4	TRBJ2-6	.	CASEGAGANVLTF
TRBV4-3	TRBJ2-5	.	CASSQRWAAETQYF
TRBV9	TRBJ2-3	TRBD2	CASSQTTIAGGRNTQYF
TRBV11-2	TRBJ2-7	TRBD1	CASSKSGTGPYYEQYF
TRBV5-1	TRBJ1-1	.	CASRLGETEAFF
TRBV10-3	TRBJ1-5	.	CAISDPANSNQPQHF
TRBV9	TRBJ2-1	TRBD2	CASSDSPSGTHNEQFF
TRBV6-1	TRBJ1-2	TRBD1	CASSTRGTDGYTF
TRBV29-1	TRBJ2-5	TRBD1	CSAATGTGVQETQYF
TRBV12-3/TRBV12-4	TRBJ2-3	.	CASRRLGAGDTQYF
TRBV20-1	TRBJ2-7	.	CSAKLAAYEQYF
TRBV6-5	TRBJ2-7	.	CASSFSVGDYEQYF
TRBV20-1	TRBJ2-7	TRBD2	CSASSPPGGSGAYEQYF
TRBV5-1	TRBJ2-3	TRBD2	CASSFGLAGLEATDTQYF
TRBV7-8	TRBJ2-1	.	CASSLGVIEQFF
TRBV2	TRBJ2-5	.	CASSTMEGEQETQYF
TRBV12-3/TRBV12-4	TRBJ1-5	.	CASSRELSNQPQHF
TRBV5-1	TRBJ1-1	TRBD1	CASSLGGTVTNTEAFF
TRBV2	TRBJ2-5	.	CASKVAEFQETQYF
TRBV5-1	TRBJ2-1	TRBD2	CASSLDGRAFDEQFF
TRBV5-1	TRBJ2-3	TRBD1	CASSGQSTDTQYF
TRBV29-1	TRBJ2-5	TRBD1	CSVERTGGTQYF